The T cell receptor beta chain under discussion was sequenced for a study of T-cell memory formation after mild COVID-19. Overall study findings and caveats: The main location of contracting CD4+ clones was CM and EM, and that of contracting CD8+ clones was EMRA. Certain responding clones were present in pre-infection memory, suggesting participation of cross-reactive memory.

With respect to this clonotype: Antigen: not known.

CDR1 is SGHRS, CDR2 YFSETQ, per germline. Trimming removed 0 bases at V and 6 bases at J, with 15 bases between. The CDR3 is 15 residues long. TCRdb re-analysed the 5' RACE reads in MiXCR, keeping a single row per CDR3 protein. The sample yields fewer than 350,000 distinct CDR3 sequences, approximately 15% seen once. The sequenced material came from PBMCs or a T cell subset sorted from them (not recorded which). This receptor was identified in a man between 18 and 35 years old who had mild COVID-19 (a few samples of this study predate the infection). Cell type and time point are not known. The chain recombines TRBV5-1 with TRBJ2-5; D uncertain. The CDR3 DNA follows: TGCGCCAGCAGCTTGGAGGCAGCCTCGCGTAAGACCCAGTACTTC. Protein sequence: CASSLEAASRKTQYF.